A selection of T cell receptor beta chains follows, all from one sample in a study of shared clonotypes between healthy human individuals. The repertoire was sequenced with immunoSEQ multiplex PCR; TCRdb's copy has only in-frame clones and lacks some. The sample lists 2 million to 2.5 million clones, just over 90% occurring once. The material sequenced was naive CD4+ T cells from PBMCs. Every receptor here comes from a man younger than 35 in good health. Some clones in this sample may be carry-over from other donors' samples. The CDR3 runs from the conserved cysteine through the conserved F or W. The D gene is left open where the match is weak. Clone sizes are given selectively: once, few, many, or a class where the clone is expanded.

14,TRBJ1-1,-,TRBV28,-,CASSPGGPGTEAFF,TGTGCCAGCAGTCCGGGAGGGCCGGGGACTGAAGCTTTCTTT
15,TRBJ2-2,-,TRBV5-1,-,CASSPGATNTGELFF,TGCGCCAGCAGCCCAGGGGCAACGAACACCGGGGAGCTGTTTTTT
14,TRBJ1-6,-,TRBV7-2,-,CASSFRWGNSPLHF,TGTGCCAGCAGCTTCAGGTGGGGAAATTCACCCCTCCACTTT
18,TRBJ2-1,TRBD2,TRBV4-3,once,CASSQARGTSGSLNEQFF,TGCGCCAGCAGCCAAGCGAGGGGGACTAGCGGGAGTCTCAATGAGCAGTTCTTC
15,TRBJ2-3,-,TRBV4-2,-,CASSQDPTGTDTQYF,TGTGCCAGCAGCCAAGATCCCACAGGCACAGATACGCAGTATTTT
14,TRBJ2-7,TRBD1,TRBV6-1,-,CASRADRSAYEQYF,TGTGCCAGCAGGGCGGACAGGTCAGCCTACGAGCAGTACTTC
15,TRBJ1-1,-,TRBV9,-,CASSVAPQVNTEAFF,TGTGCCAGCAGCGTAGCTCCTCAAGTGAACACTGAAGCTTTCTTT
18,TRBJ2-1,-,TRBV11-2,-,CASSSPRGGKRWGNEQFF,TGTGCCAGCAGCTCACCCAGGGGCGGGAAAAGATGGGGCAATGAGCAGTTCTTC
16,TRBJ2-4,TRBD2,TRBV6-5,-,CASSYSSGGGMGIQYF,TGTGCCAGCAGTTACTCTAGCGGGGGTGGGATGGGCATTCAGTACTTC
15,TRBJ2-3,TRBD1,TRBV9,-,CASSPDRVRADTQYF,TGTGCCAGCAGCCCCGACAGGGTTCGAGCAGATACGCAGTATTTT
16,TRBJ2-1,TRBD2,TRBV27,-,CASRPLAGGTYNEQFF,TGTGCCAGCAGACCCCTCGCGGGAGGGACCTACAATGAGCAGTTCTTC